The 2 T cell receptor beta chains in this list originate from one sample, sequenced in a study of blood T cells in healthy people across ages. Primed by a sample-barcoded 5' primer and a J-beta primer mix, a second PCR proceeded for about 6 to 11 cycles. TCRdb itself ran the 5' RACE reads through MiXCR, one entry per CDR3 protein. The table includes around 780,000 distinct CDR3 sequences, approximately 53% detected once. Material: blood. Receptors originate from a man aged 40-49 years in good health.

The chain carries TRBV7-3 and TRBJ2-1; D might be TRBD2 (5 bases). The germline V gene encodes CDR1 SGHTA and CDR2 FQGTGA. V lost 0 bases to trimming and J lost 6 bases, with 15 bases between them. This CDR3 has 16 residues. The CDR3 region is CASSLTPLGGFNEQFF. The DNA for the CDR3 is TGTGCCAGCAGCTTAACCCCCCTAGGAGGATTCAATGAGCAGTTCTTC.

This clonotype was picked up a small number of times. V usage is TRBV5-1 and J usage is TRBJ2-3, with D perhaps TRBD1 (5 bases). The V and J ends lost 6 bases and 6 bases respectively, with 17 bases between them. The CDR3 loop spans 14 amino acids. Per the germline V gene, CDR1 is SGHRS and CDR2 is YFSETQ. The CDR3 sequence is CASTQGQAADTQYF. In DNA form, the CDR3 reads TGCGCCAGCACCCAGGGTCAGGCGGCGGATACGCAGTATTTT.